Shown below are 14 T cell receptor beta chains from a single sample sequenced in a study of T cell repertoires in cytomegalovirus infection. These receptors' antigens are unknown. TCRdb reprocessed the reads via MiXCR and lists one record per CDR3 protein. The sample gives about 130,000 distinct CDR3 sequences, roughly 25% of which show up once; roughly 35% is in the top ten. Source material: PBMCs, sequenced either directly or after in vitro stimulation (not recorded which). The receptors stem from a human donor in good health (CMV status not recorded). Some clones in this sample may be carry-over from other donors' samples.

A remark on this clonotype: Germline is not matched at one junction end, which may reflect a read error. CDR3 region: CVSSLVGGGGYTF. CDR3 coding DNA: TGTGTCAGCAGCTTAGTAGGGGGCGGTGGCTACACCTTC. The genes are TRBV7-2 and TRBJ1-2; 7 nucleotides line up with TRBD1. This CDR3 spans 13 amino acids. Germline CDR1 SGHTA, CDR2 FQGNSA.

In its sample, this clonotype was seen many times. The chain is built from TRBV18 and TRBJ2-1; TRBD2 matches at 10 bases. V gave up 0 bases and J gave up 5 bases; unmatched junction bases: 7. The CDR3 runs 17 residues. Per germline, CDR1 KGHSH and CDR2 LQKENI. CDR3 sequence: CASSPPASGRYDNEQFF. The CDR3 DNA sequence: TGTGCCAGCTCACCACCGGCTAGCGGGAGATATGACAATGAGCAGTTCTTC.

This clonotype was counted only a few times. The CDR3 DNA sequence: TGTGCCAGCAGCCCTGGGCATTCCTACAATGAGCAGTTCTTC. The encoded protein is CASSPGHSYNEQFF. This chain connects TRBV28 to TRBJ2-1, with no clear D. The CDR3 is 14 residues long. The V and J ends lost 6 bases and 1 base respectively, with 10 bases between them. Germline CDR1 MDHEN, CDR2 SYDVKM.

This clonotype was recorded many times. The chain recombines TRBV12-5 with TRBJ2-1, with TRBD2 identical over 14 bases. The CDR3 consists of 21 residues. CDR1 LGHNT and CDR2 FRNRAP come from the germline V gene. V shed 0 bases, J shed 1 base, and the junction held 11 bases outside the gene matches. DNA of the CDR3: TGTGCTAGTGGTTTGGTAGGTCTTCGGGGACTAGCGGGAGCGTCCTACAATGAGCAGTTCTTC. Protein: CASGLVGLRGLAGASYNEQFF.

Many counts were recorded for this clonotype. The chain recombines TRBV12-3 or TRBV12-4 with TRBJ1-5, with 7 bases identical to TRBD1. The CDR3 spans 14 residues. The ends lost 2 bases at V and 4 bases at J; junction bases unmatched: 2. The CDR3 region has the DNA TGTGCCAGCAGTTTACGACAGGGAAATCAGCCCCAGCATTTT. It yields the protein CASSLRQGNQPQHF.

V is TRBV6-5 and J is TRBJ2-3; 7 bases line up with TRBD2. Germline V lookup: CDR1 MNHEY, CDR2 SVGAGI. Trimming took 6 bases from V and 1 from J; bases not matched to a gene: 10. The CDR3 length is 16 residues. CDR3 nucleotide sequence: TGTGCCAGCAGCACTACTCCGGGGGGAGGCACAGATACGCAGTATTTT. Amino acids: CASSTTPGGGTDTQYF.

This rearrangement joins TRBV27 to TRBJ2-1; possibly TRBD2 for D (6 bases). With 4 bases removed from V and 8 bases from J, the gap between germline ends came to 21 bases. The CDR3 is 16 amino acids. Germline values: CDR1 MNHEY, CDR2 SMNVEV (reference sequence). In DNA, the CDR3 is TGTGCCAGCAGTTCCCTCCCGGGACTCCCCAGGGATGAGCAGTTCTTC. Protein sequence: CASSSLPGLPRDEQFF.

This sequence joins TRBV30 and TRBJ1-5; 8 positions match TRBD1. The V segment lost 7 bases and the J segment 2 bases; nucleotides outside the gene matches: 10. Germline-derived CDR1 and CDR2 are GTSNPN and SVGIG (reference sequence). This CDR3 is 15 amino acids long. The CDR3 spells CASTSGQGGNQPQHF. The DNA for the CDR3 is TGTGCCTCCACGTCCGGACAGGGTGGCAATCAGCCCCAGCATTTT. Filled out from reference TRBV30 and TRBJ1-5, the complete variable domain reads SQTIHQWPATLVQPVGSPLSLECTVEGTSNPNLYWYRQAAGRGLQLLFYSVGIGQISSEVPQNLSASRPQDRQFILSSKKLLLSDSGFYLCASTSGQGGNQPQHFGDGTRLSIL.

In its sample, this clonotype was seen a few times. V is TRBV15 and J is TRBJ1-5, with TRBD1 identical over 9 bases. After removal of 1 base from V and 4 bases from J, the junction contained 5 bases not matched to a gene. CDR1 is LNHNV, CDR2 YYDKDF, per germline (reference sequence). The CDR3 totals 16 residues. The CDR3 region has the DNA TGTGCCACCAGCAGAGTTGGGACAGGGAAAAATCAGCCCCAGCATTTT. Residues: CATSRVGTGKNQPQHF.

This clonotype occurred a few times. This chain joins TRBV10-2 and TRBJ2-7, with no clear D. Trimming shortened V by 4 bases and J by 5 bases, and 12 bases separated the two germline ends. The CDR3 spans 13 residues. Germline CDR1 and CDR2: WSHSY and SAAADI. The CDR3 sequence is CASSGPPGDEQYV. The CDR3 coding sequence is TGCGCCAGCAGTGGGCCCCCTGGGGACGAGCAGTACGTC.

This clonotype was counted many times. The chain couples TRBV11-3 to TRBJ2-5, with 8 bases identical to TRBD1. CDR1 is SGHNT, CDR2 YENEEA, per germline. The CDR3 covers 15 residues. V shed 5 bases and J 4 bases; nucleotides not matched to a gene: 9. The CDR3 bases are TGTGCCAGCAGCGTGACAGGGGCTGGAGGAGAGACCCAGTACTTC. Its translation is CASSVTGAGGETQYF.

This clonotype was seen only a few times. CDR3 loop: CASSQRPTSSEQYF. For the CDR3, the DNA is TGTGCCAGCAGCCAACGGCCAACTTCGTCCGAGCAGTACTTC. This chain joins TRBV5-6 and TRBJ2-7; D unresolved. Trimming stripped 4 bases from V and 6 bases from J, with 17 bases between. From germline, CDR1 is SGHDT and CDR2 YYEEEE. CDR3 length equals 14 residues.

This clonotype has ten or more counts. The rearrangement links TRBV5-1 to TRBJ2-3; D possibly uses TRBD1 or TRBD2 (5 bases each). There are 15 residues in the CDR3. Trimming cost V 6 bases and J 2 bases, with 16 bases left between them. The germline V gene has CDR1 SGHRS and CDR2 YFSETQ. CDR3 DNA sequence: TGCGCCAGCACCCACCGGGGCCAGCCCACAGATACGCAGTATTTT. Protein product: CASTHRGQPTDTQYF.

This clonotype was recorded a few times. The chain carries TRBV4-1 and TRBJ2-6; D is unresolved. Trimming cost V 1 base and J 4 bases, with 5 bases left between them. CDR1 and CDR2 (germline): MGHRA, YSYEKL. The CDR3 is made up of 14 amino acids. CDR3 sequence: CASSQGHGANVLTF. DNA for the CDR3: TGCGCCAGCAGCCAAGGGCACGGGGCCAACGTCCTGACTTTC.